This TCR beta chain derives from a study of lymphopenia after photon versus proton radiotherapy. Study-level results: After the lymphocyte nadir, photon-treated repertoires showed oligoclonal expansion, especially of CD8+ Temra cells.

This clone was seen only a few times. The antigen remains undetermined. Using immunoSEQ multiplex PCR, the repertoire was profiled, and TCRdb retains in-frame clones only, with some absent. The table includes about 83,000 clones, about 86% detected once. Germline values: CDR1 MDHEN, CDR2 SYDVKM. This CDR3 spans 16 amino acids. V lost 4 bases to trimming and J lost 0 bases, with 13 bases between them. The chain employs TRBV28 and TRBJ2-1; the D is unclear. This TCR was sampled from a man aged 55 to 69 with pancreatic cancer. Sample: peripheral blood, taken from a patient treated with proton-based radiotherapy. CDR3 residues: CASSSPRIPSYNEQFF. DNA of the CDR3: TGTGCCAGCAGTTCCCCGAGGATTCCCTCCTACAATGAGCAGTTCTTC.